This TCR beta chain was identified during a study of T cell responses to AZD1222 COVID-19 vaccine. Study overall: Second-dose intervals of approximately 4 or approximately 12 weeks were pooled.

The length of the CDR3 is 16 residues. Germline V gene data show CDR1 as SGHAT and CDR2 as FQDESV (reference sequence). V dropped 2 bases and J dropped 3 bases, with 16 bases sitting between them. Method: immunoSEQ multiplex PCR; TCRdb's copy keeps in-frame clones and lacks some. Here the sample spans some 150,000 clones, 90% being singletons. The sequences come from peripheral blood, collected on day 0 of AZD1222 vaccination. This receptor was identified in an adult in good health. This sequence joins TRBV11-1 and TRBJ1-1; TRBD1 is a possible D gene (5 bases). The CDR3 spells CASSLPTRRGDTEAFF. The DNA for the CDR3 is TGTGCCAGCAGCTTACCCACCCGACGGGGGGACACTGAAGCTTTCTTT.